The next 14 T cell receptor beta chains were all read from a single sample in a study of T cell responses to AZD1222 COVID-19 vaccine. Assay used: immunoSEQ multiplex PCR; TCRdb lists only in-frame clones, some missing. The repertoire holds tens of thousands of clones, approximately 91% seen once, with under 6.5% in the top ten. The sequences come from peripheral blood, collected on day 0 of AZD1222 vaccination. The receptors derive from an adult in good health.

The chain couples TRBV28 to TRBJ1-6; no clear D. Trimming took 7 bases from V and 8 from J, leaving 18 bases between them. CDR3 length: 15 residues. Germline V gene sequence: CDR1 MDHEN, CDR2 SYDVKM. CDR3 loop: CASITDGHPHSPLHF. The CDR3 DNA reads as TGTGCCAGCATCACGGACGGCCACCCGCATTCACCCCTCCACTTT.

The chain carries TRBV3-1 (or the pseudogene TRBV3-2) and TRBJ1-1; 11 nucleotides line up with TRBD1. The germline V gene encodes CDR1 LGHDT and CDR2 YNNKEL (reference sequence). The CDR3 runs 15 residues. Trimming at V came to 5 bases and at J to 11 bases, leaving 13 bases not matched to a gene. CDR3 region: CASSSQGGQGALAFF. The CDR3, as DNA: TGTGCCAGCAGCAGCCAAGGTGGACAGGGGGCTTTGGCTTTCTTT.

The J gene is TRBJ2-3, the V gene TRBV10-3; 12 bases are shared with TRBD2. Losses at the gene ends were 6 bases for V and 0 bases for J; bases not matched to a gene: 7. The germline gives CDR1 ENHRY, CDR2 SYGVKD. The CDR3 is made up of 17 amino acids. The CDR3 coding sequence is TGTGCCATCAGCGACTCGGGACTAGCGGGCAGCACAGATACGCAGTATTTT. Its protein is CAISDSGLAGSTDTQYF.

The chain uses TRBV5-8 and TRBJ2-3, with TRBD1 matching over 9 bases. Germline values: CDR1 SGHTS, CDR2 YDEGEE. Germline trimming cut 3 bases from V and 2 bases from J; bases unmatched to any gene: 4. This CDR3 has 15 residues. The CDR3 DNA is TGTGCCAGCAGCTCCGGGACAGGGTTCACAGATACGCAGTATTTT. Translated: CASSSGTGFTDTQYF.

This clone has a single count. The chain recombines TRBV28 with TRBJ1-2; D is unclear. The CDR3 has 16 amino acids. V lost 3 bases and J lost 4, with 18 bases in between. CDR1 is MDHEN and CDR2 is SYDVKM in the germline V gene. The CDR3 reads CASSFDLFPRSYGYTF. For the CDR3, the DNA is TGTGCCAGCAGTTTTGACCTATTTCCCCGCAGCTATGGCTACACCTTC.

This clone was detected once. V is TRBV28 and J is TRBJ1-2; possibly TRBD1 for D (6 bases). Germline V gene sequence: CDR1 MDHEN, CDR2 SYDVKM. Trimming left V 6 bases short and J 6 bases short, with 14 bases between. This CDR3 spans 13 amino acids. In DNA form, the CDR3 reads TGTGCCAGCAGGACCGGGACACACGATGGCTACACCTTC. Translating gives CASRTGTHDGYTF.

The chain joins TRBV14 to TRBJ2-1, with 7 nucleotides matching TRBD2. The germline CDR1 and CDR2 sequences are SGHDN and FVKESK. The CDR3 covers 16 residues. Trimming cost V 1 base and J 8 bases; bases outside gene matches: 11. CDR3 in DNA: TGTGCCAGCAGCCAAGGAGTGCGACTAGCAGGCGATGAGCAGTTCTTC. Translated: CASSQGVRLAGDEQFF.

The J gene is TRBJ2-3, the V gene TRBV7-8, with D unresolved. The CDR3 is 16 amino acids. Germline V gives CDR1 SGHVS, CDR2 FQNEAQ. The V and J ends lost 1 base and 1 base respectively, with 12 bases between them. CDR3: CASSLDGLSGTDTQYF. Written as DNA, the CDR3 is TGTGCCAGCAGCTTAGACGGTTTAAGCGGCACAGATACGCAGTATTTT.

The rearrangement links TRBV7-9 to TRBJ2-5; D gene uncertain. Germline CDR1 SEHNR, CDR2 FQNEAQ (reference sequence). The CDR3 is 11 amino acids. V was trimmed by 5 bases and J by 3 bases, leaving 4 bases between them. CDR3 protein: CASSPKETQYF. CDR3 nucleotide sequence: TGTGCCAGCAGCCCGAAAGAGACCCAGTACTTC.

This clone was picked up one time. This chain joins TRBV6-2 or TRBV6-3 and TRBJ1-1; D not certain. Between the trimmed V and J ends, which lost 2 bases and 11 bases, there was a span of 9 bases. This CDR3 has 11 amino acids. Germline CDR1 MNHEY, CDR2 SVGEGT. CDR3 region: CASSYPSEAFF. CDR3 sequence (DNA): TGTGCCAGCAGTTACCCTTCGGAGGCTTTCTTT.

This sequence joins TRBV20-1 and TRBJ2-1, with D uncertain. The germline V gene encodes CDR1 DFQATT and CDR2 SNEGSKA (reference sequence). Trimming removed 3 bases at V and 4 bases at J, with 10 bases between. This CDR3 spans 13 amino acids. The CDR3 region is CSASWRPYNEQFF. The CDR3 DNA reads TGCAGTGCTAGTTGGCGGCCTTACAATGAGCAGTTCTTC.

The chain uses TRBV28 and TRBJ1-4; D unresolved. Trimming removed 3 bases at V and 8 bases at J, with 7 bases between. CDR1 and CDR2 from the germline V gene are MDHEN and SYDVKM. The CDR3 runs to 12 residues. The CDR3 nucleotides read TGTGCCAGCAGTTTGAAGGTGGAAAAACTGTTTTTT. Its protein is CASSLKVEKLFF.

V and J are TRBV19 and TRBJ2-4; 8 nucleotides line up with TRBD2. The junction had 11 bases not matched to a gene; V was cut back by 3 bases and J by 7 bases. The germline CDR1 and CDR2 sequences are LNHDA and SQIVND (reference sequence). This CDR3 is built from 16 residues. The CDR3 bases are TGTGCCAGTAGTATGGGGAAGCGGGAGTCAGGGAACATTCAGTACTTC. This translates into CASSMGKRESGNIQYF. Looking up the rest from reference TRBV19 and TRBJ2-4 gives the full variable domain: DGGITQSPKYLFRKEGQNVTLSCEQNLNHDAMYWYRQDPGQGLRLIYYSQIVNDFQKGDIAEGYSVSREKKESFPLTVTSAQKNPTAFYLCASSMGKRESGNIQYFGAGTRLSVL.

The chain employs TRBV10-3 and TRBJ2-2; D is unresolved. The germline V gene encodes CDR1 ENHRY and CDR2 SYGVKD. The CDR3 is 14 residues long. Trimming shortened V by 2 bases and J by 4 bases, and 8 bases separated the two germline ends. This CDR3 reads CAISELTSTGELFF. CDR3 sequence (DNA): TGTGCCATCAGTGAGCTGACATCCACCGGGGAGCTGTTTTTT.